The rows below give T cell receptor beta chains drawn from one sample of a study of siplizumab effects on memory and regulatory T cells. Libraries were prepared by immunoSEQ multiplex PCR; TCRdb keeps only in-frame clonotypes and omits some of them. This table holds over 85,000 clones, around 97% found once. The sequencing input was naive CD4+ T cells sorted from blood. These receptors were taken from a human donor in good health. Both conserved end residues are part of each CDR3. Each record gives: V gene, clone size, D gene, J gene, CDR3 DNA, CDR3 protein. D genes are given only for firm matches. Only part of the rows carry a size: once, few, many, or a class if the clone is expanded.

V gene: TRBV13; clone size: NA; D gene: TRBD2; J gene: TRBJ2-5; CDR3 DNA: TGTGCCAGCAGCCCACCGGGGGGGCTGGGGGAGACCCAGTACTTC; CDR3 protein: CASSPPGGLGETQYF
V gene: TRBV7-9; clone size: NA; D gene: NA; J gene: TRBJ2-3; CDR3 DNA: TGTGCCAGCAGCTTGATGGGGGCCGGAGATACGCAGTATTTT; CDR3 protein: CASSLMGAGDTQYF
V gene: TRBV5-1; clone size: NA; D gene: NA; J gene: TRBJ2-7; CDR3 DNA: TGCGCCAGCTCGGACGGATCCTACGAGCAGTACTTC; CDR3 protein: CASSDGSYEQYF
V gene: TRBV5-6; clone size: NA; D gene: TRBD2; J gene: TRBJ2-2; CDR3 DNA: TGTGCCAGCAGCGCGGGACTAGCGGCGACCTTCACCGGGGAGCTGTTTTTT; CDR3 protein: CASSAGLAATFTGELFF
V gene: TRBV6-4; clone size: NA; D gene: NA; J gene: TRBJ2-3; CDR3 DNA: TGTGCCAGCAGACGCACAGATACGCAGTATTTT; CDR3 protein: CASRRTDTQYF
V gene: TRBV29-1; clone size: NA; D gene: NA; J gene: TRBJ1-1; CDR3 DNA: TGCAGCGTTGAGTTTCCGGGGGGTTTGGGCACTGAAGCTTTCTTT; CDR3 protein: CSVEFPGGLGTEAFF
V gene: TRBV7-9; clone size: NA; D gene: NA; J gene: TRBJ1-1; CDR3 DNA: TGTGCCAGCAGTTCGCTAGGGGCTTTCTTT; CDR3 protein: CASSSLGAFF
V gene: TRBV11-2; clone size: NA; D gene: NA; J gene: TRBJ1-2; CDR3 DNA: TGTGCCAGCAGCCCCGTGGGGGCAAGAGGCTACACCTTC; CDR3 protein: CASSPVGARGYTF
V gene: TRBV21-1; clone size: NA; D gene: NA; J gene: TRBJ1-2; CDR3 DNA: TGTGCCAGCAGCAAAGGCAGGGGGCGTTCTGGCTACACCTTC; CDR3 protein: CASSKGRGRSGYTF
V gene: TRBV7-2; clone size: NA; D gene: NA; J gene: TRBJ1-1; CDR3 DNA: TGTGCCAGCAGCTTAGGCGGACAGTTAAACACTGAAGCTTTCTTT; CDR3 protein: CASSLGGQLNTEAFF
V gene: TRBV28; clone size: NA; D gene: TRBD2; J gene: TRBJ2-5; CDR3 DNA: TGTGCCAGCAGTTTCTTTGGGACTAATGGTGAGACCCAGTACTTC; CDR3 protein: CASSFFGTNGETQYF
V gene: TRBV28; clone size: NA; D gene: NA; J gene: TRBJ1-3; CDR3 DNA: TGTGCCAGCAGTTTGCTCGCAAACGGAGAAAACACCATATATTTT; CDR3 protein: CASSLLANGENTIYF
V gene: TRBV11-2; clone size: NA; D gene: NA; J gene: TRBJ1-3; CDR3 DNA: TGTGCCAGCAGCTTAGATTGGCGGCAGGGCAGACTCTCTGGAAACACCATATATTTT; CDR3 protein: CASSLDWRQGRLSGNTIYF
V gene: TRBV5-4; clone size: once; D gene: TRBD1; J gene: TRBJ2-5; CDR3 DNA: TGTGCCAGCAGCTTGGAAGGGACAGGGGGTTTGGAGACCCAGTACTTC; CDR3 protein: CASSLEGTGGLETQYF
V gene: TRBV5-1; clone size: NA; D gene: NA; J gene: TRBJ1-5; CDR3 DNA: TGCGCCAGCAGCTTGGGGGGTTTTAGCAATCAGCCCCAGCATTTT; CDR3 protein: CASSLGGFSNQPQHF
V gene: TRBV29-1; clone size: NA; D gene: NA; J gene: TRBJ2-1; CDR3 DNA: TGCAGCGTTGTGGCTGGGGGCAATGAGCAGTTCTTC; CDR3 protein: CSVVAGGNEQFF
V gene: TRBV9; clone size: NA; D gene: NA; J gene: TRBJ2-2; CDR3 DNA: TGTGCCAGCAGCGTAGATTACACCGGGGAGCTGTTTTTT; CDR3 protein: CASSVDYTGELFF
V gene: TRBV18; clone size: NA; D gene: NA; J gene: TRBJ2-7; CDR3 DNA: TGTGCCAGCTCACCTCAGGGGACCTTTTCCGAGCAGTACTTC; CDR3 protein: CASSPQGTFSEQYF
V gene: TRBV11-3; clone size: NA; D gene: NA; J gene: TRBJ1-5; CDR3 DNA: TGTGCCAGCAGCCCATTCCGGACCGGGTTAGACCAGCCCCAGCATTTT; CDR3 protein: CASSPFRTGLDQPQHF
V gene: TRBV6-1; clone size: NA; D gene: NA; J gene: TRBJ2-5; CDR3 DNA: TGTGCCAGCGATCGAGGGGGAGAGACCCAGTACTTC; CDR3 protein: CASDRGGETQYF
V gene: TRBV6-4; clone size: NA; D gene: TRBD2; J gene: TRBJ2-1; CDR3 DNA: TGTGCCAGCAGTGACAGTCCCACTAGCGGACCCTACCGGTTCTTC; CDR3 protein: CASSDSPTSGPYRFF
V gene: TRBV5-1; clone size: NA; D gene: TRBD1; J gene: TRBJ1-2; CDR3 DNA: TGCGCCAGCAGCTTGGCGACAGGGGGATATGGCTACACCTTC; CDR3 protein: CASSLATGGYGYTF
V gene: TRBV7-2; clone size: NA; D gene: TRBD1; J gene: TRBJ1-4; CDR3 DNA: TGTGCCAGCAGCTTAGCAGGACAGGGCGGTGAAAAACTGTTTTTT; CDR3 protein: CASSLAGQGGEKLFF
V gene: TRBV7-9; clone size: NA; D gene: TRBD2; J gene: TRBJ2-5; CDR3 DNA: TGTGCCAGCAGCTTAGCCCTAGCGGCCCAAGAGACCCAGTACTTC; CDR3 protein: CASSLALAAQETQYF
V gene: TRBV19; clone size: NA; D gene: NA; J gene: TRBJ1-5; CDR3 DNA: TGTGCCAGTAGGGACATGGGGAGCAATAGCAATCAGCCCCAGCATTTT; CDR3 protein: CASRDMGSNSNQPQHF
V gene: TRBV25-1; clone size: NA; D gene: TRBD2; J gene: TRBJ2-5; CDR3 DNA: TGTGCCAGCAGTGAATTAATAGCGGGGGGGCAAGAGACCCAGTACTTC; CDR3 protein: CASSELIAGGQETQYF
V gene: TRBV7-2; clone size: NA; D gene: NA; J gene: TRBJ1-1; CDR3 DNA: TGTGCCAGCAGCTTAGAGGGGAACACTGAAGCTTTCTTT; CDR3 protein: CASSLEGNTEAFF
V gene: TRBV7-9; clone size: NA; D gene: NA; J gene: TRBJ2-1; CDR3 DNA: TGTGCCAGCAGCTTAGAGGCCAATGAGCAGTTCTTC; CDR3 protein: CASSLEANEQFF
V gene: TRBV28; clone size: NA; D gene: NA; J gene: TRBJ1-5; CDR3 DNA: TGTGCCAGCAGACCCGCAGGGTCTCGCAATCAGCCCCAGCATTTT; CDR3 protein: CASRPAGSRNQPQHF
V gene: TRBV25-1; clone size: NA; D gene: NA; J gene: TRBJ1-4; CDR3 DNA: TGTGCCAGCAGTGAACCACCGGGAGGAGGGGGTGAAAAACTGTTTTTT; CDR3 protein: CASSEPPGGGGEKLFF
V gene: TRBV5-4; clone size: NA; D gene: TRBD2; J gene: TRBJ2-5; CDR3 DNA: TGTGCCAGCAGCTTAGGGACTAGCGGGGGTCTCCAAGAGACCCAGTACTTC; CDR3 protein: CASSLGTSGGLQETQYF
V gene: TRBV29-1; clone size: NA; D gene: NA; J gene: TRBJ2-1; CDR3 DNA: TGCAGCGTTGAAGACCGCCGCAATGAGCAGTTCTTC; CDR3 protein: CSVEDRRNEQFF
V gene: TRBV6-6; clone size: once; D gene: TRBD2; J gene: TRBJ2-7; CDR3 DNA: TGTGCCAGCAGTTACGTAGCTAGCGGGGGGTACGAGCAGTACTTC; CDR3 protein: CASSYVASGGYEQYF
V gene: TRBV10-3; clone size: NA; D gene: NA; J gene: TRBJ2-1; CDR3 DNA: TGTGCCATCAGTGATCTACGGGCCGGGGATGAGCAGTTCTTC; CDR3 protein: CAISDLRAGDEQFF
V gene: TRBV19; clone size: NA; D gene: NA; J gene: TRBJ1-5; CDR3 DNA: TGTGCCAGTAGTATAACAGTAAATCAGCCCCAGCATTTT; CDR3 protein: CASSITVNQPQHF
V gene: TRBV18; clone size: NA; D gene: TRBD1; J gene: TRBJ1-4; CDR3 DNA: TGTGCCAGCTCAACTGGACGGCGGACAGGGAAAAATGAAAAACTGTTTTTT; CDR3 protein: CASSTGRRTGKNEKLFF
V gene: TRBV27; clone size: NA; D gene: NA; J gene: TRBJ2-1; CDR3 DNA: TGTGCCAGCAGTTTAGTCAGCCGACAACCCGCTGGTAATGAGCAGTTCTTC; CDR3 protein: CASSLVSRQPAGNEQFF
V gene: TRBV6-1; clone size: NA; D gene: NA; J gene: TRBJ2-1; CDR3 DNA: TGTGCCAGCAGTCCCCAAGGACAGTTCAATGAGCAGTTCTTC; CDR3 protein: CASSPQGQFNEQFF
V gene: TRBV9; clone size: NA; D gene: NA; J gene: TRBJ2-3; CDR3 DNA: TGTGCCAGCAGCGTAGACGCGCCGGATACGCAGTATTTT; CDR3 protein: CASSVDAPDTQYF
V gene: TRBV30; clone size: NA; D gene: NA; J gene: TRBJ1-5; CDR3 DNA: TGTGCCTGGAGTTGGGAACCGAATCAGCCCCAGCATTTT; CDR3 protein: CAWSWEPNQPQHF
V gene: TRBV7-2; clone size: NA; D gene: NA; J gene: TRBJ2-1; CDR3 DNA: TGTGCCAGCAGCTTCAGCACTAGGGACAATGAGCAGTTCTTC; CDR3 protein: CASSFSTRDNEQFF
V gene: TRBV7-9; clone size: NA; D gene: NA; J gene: TRBJ1-1; CDR3 DNA: TGTGCCAGCAGGGAGAGGGATAAAGCTTTCTTT; CDR3 protein: CASRERDKAFF
V gene: TRBV7-3; clone size: NA; D gene: NA; J gene: TRBJ2-5; CDR3 DNA: TGTGCCAGCAGCCAACAACGGGAAAGCGGTTGGGAGACCCAGTACTTC; CDR3 protein: CASSQQRESGWETQYF
V gene: TRBV6-5; clone size: NA; D gene: NA; J gene: TRBJ1-2; CDR3 DNA: TGTGCCAGCAGTTACCAATTTGGGGGCTATGGCTACACCTTC; CDR3 protein: CASSYQFGGYGYTF
V gene: TRBV18; clone size: once; D gene: NA; J gene: TRBJ2-3; CDR3 DNA: TGTGCCAGCTCGCGGGCGGATACGCAGTATTTT; CDR3 protein: CASSRADTQYF
V gene: TRBV21-1; clone size: NA; D gene: NA; J gene: TRBJ1-5; CDR3 DNA: TGTGCCAGCAGCAGCATACTACAGGGTGATAGCAATCAGCCCCAGCATTTT; CDR3 protein: CASSSILQGDSNQPQHF
V gene: TRBV29-1; clone size: NA; D gene: NA; J gene: TRBJ1-2; CDR3 DNA: TGCAGCGTTGAAGATCGCCTGGGGAACGGCTACACCTTC; CDR3 protein: CSVEDRLGNGYTF
V gene: TRBV19; clone size: NA; D gene: TRBD1; J gene: TRBJ1-5; CDR3 DNA: TGTGCCAGCCTGGACAGGCCCACCCCGGATCAGCCCCAGCATTTT; CDR3 protein: CASLDRPTPDQPQHF
V gene: TRBV4-2; clone size: NA; D gene: NA; J gene: TRBJ2-2; CDR3 DNA: TGTGCCAGCAGCCTAGGGGGGACGAACACCGGGGAGCTGTTTTTT; CDR3 protein: CASSLGGTNTGELFF